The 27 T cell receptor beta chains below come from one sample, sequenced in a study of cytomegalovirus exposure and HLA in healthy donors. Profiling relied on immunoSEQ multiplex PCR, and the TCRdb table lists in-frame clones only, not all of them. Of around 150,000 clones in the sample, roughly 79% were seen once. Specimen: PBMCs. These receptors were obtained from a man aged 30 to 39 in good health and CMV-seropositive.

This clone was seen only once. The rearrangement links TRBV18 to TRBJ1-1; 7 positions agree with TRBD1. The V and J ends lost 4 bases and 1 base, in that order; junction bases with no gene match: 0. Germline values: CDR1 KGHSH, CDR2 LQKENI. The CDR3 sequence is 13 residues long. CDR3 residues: CASSQGANTEAFF. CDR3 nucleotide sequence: TGTGCCAGCTCACAGGGGGCGAACACTGAAGCTTTCTTT.

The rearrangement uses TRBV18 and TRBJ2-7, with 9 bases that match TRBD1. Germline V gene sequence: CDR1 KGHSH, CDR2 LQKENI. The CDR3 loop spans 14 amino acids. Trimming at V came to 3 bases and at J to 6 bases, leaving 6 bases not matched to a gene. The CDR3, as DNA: TGTGCCAGCTCACCTGGGACAGGGCTGATCGAGCAGTACTTC. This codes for CASSPGTGLIEQYF. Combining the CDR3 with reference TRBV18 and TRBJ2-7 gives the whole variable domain NAGVMQNPRHLVRRRGQEARLRCSPMKGHSHVYWYRQLPEEGLKFMVYLQKENIIDESGMPKERFSAEFPKEGPSILRIQQVVRGDSAAYFCASSPGTGLIEQYFGPGTRLTVT.

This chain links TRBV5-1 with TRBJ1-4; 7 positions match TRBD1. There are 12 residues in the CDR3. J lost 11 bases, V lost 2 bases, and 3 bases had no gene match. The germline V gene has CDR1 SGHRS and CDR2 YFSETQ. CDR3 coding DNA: TGCGCCAGCAGCTTCGAGACAGGGAAACTGTTTTTT. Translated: CASSFETGKLFF.

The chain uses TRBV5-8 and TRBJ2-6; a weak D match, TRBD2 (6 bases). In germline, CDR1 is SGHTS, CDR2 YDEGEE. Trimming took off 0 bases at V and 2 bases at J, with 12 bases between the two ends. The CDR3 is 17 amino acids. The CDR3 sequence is CASSLGAGGPGANVLTF. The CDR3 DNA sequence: TGTGCCAGCAGCTTGGGGGCCGGAGGGCCTGGGGCCAACGTCCTGACTTTC. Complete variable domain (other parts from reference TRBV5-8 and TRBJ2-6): EAGVTQSPTHLIKTRGQQATLRCSPISGHTSVYWYQQALGLGLQFLLWYDEGEERNRGNFPPRFSGRQFPNYSSELNVNALELEDSALYLCASSLGAGGPGANVLTFGAGSRLTVL.

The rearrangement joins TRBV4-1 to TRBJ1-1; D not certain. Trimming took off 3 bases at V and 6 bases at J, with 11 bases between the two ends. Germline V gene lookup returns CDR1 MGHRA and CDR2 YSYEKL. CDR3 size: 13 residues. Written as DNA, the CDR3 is TGCGCCAGCAGCCAGTTTTCGTCGTCTGAAGCTTTCTTT. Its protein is CASSQFSSSEAFF.

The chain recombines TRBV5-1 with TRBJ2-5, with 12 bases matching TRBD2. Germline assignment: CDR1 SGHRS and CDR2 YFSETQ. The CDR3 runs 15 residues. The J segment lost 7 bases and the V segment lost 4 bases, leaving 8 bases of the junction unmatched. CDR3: CASSPETSGGATQYF. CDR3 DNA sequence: TGCGCCAGCAGCCCCGAGACTAGCGGGGGCGCGACCCAGTACTTC. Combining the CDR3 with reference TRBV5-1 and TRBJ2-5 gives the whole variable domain KAGVTQTPRYLIKTRGQQVTLSCSPISGHRSVSWYQQTPGQGLQFLFEYFSETQRNKGNFPGRFSGRQFSNSRSEMNVSTLELGDSALYLCASSPETSGGATQYFGPGTRLLVL.

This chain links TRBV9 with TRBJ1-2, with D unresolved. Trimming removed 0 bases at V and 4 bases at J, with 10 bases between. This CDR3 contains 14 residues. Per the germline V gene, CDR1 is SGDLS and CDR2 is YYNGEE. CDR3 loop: CASSVGAAFYGYTF. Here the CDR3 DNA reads TGTGCCAGCAGCGTAGGGGCAGCCTTCTATGGCTACACCTTC. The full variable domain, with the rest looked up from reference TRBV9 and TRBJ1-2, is DSGVTQTPKHLITATGQRVTLRCSPRSGDLSVYWYQQSLDQGLQFLIQYYNGEERAKGNILERFSAQQFPDLHSELNLSSLELGDSALYFCASSVGAAFYGYTFGSGTRLTVV.

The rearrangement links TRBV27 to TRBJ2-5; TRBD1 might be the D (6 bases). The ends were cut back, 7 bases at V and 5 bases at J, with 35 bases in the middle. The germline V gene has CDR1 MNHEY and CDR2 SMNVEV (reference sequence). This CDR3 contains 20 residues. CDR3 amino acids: CASNFPDRSIRGFTRETQYF. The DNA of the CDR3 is TGTGCCAGCAATTTCCCGGACAGATCGATCCGGGGCTTCACTCGGGAGACCCAGTACTTC.

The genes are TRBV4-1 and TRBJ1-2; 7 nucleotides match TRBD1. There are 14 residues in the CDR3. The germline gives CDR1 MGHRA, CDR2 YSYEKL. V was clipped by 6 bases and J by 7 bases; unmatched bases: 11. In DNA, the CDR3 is TGCGCCAGCAGTCCGACAGGGAGTCGTCCTGGCTACACCTTC. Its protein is CASSPTGSRPGYTF.

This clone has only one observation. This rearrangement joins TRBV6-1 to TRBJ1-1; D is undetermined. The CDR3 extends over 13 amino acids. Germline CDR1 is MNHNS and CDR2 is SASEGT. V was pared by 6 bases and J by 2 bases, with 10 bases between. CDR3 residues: CASRTQTNTEAFF. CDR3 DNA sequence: TGTGCCAGCAGGACCCAGACAAACACTGAAGCTTTCTTT.

The CDR3 region is CASSQTGVHEQYF. CDR3 bases: TGTGCCAGCAGCCAAACAGGGGTCCACGAGCAGTACTTC. The chain carries TRBV6-6 and TRBJ2-7; 7 bases fit TRBD1. Germline-derived CDR1 and CDR2 are MNHNY and SVGAGI (reference sequence). J was trimmed by 5 bases and V by 6 bases; bases with no gene match: 7. The CDR3 sequence is 13 residues long.

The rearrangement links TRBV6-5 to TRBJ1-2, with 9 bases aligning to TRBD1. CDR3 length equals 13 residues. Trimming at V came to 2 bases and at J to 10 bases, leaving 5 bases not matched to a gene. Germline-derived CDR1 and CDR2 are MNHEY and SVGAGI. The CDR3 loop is CASSYPGQGNYTF. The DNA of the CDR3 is TGTGCCAGCAGTTACCCGGGACAGGGAAACTACACCTTC.

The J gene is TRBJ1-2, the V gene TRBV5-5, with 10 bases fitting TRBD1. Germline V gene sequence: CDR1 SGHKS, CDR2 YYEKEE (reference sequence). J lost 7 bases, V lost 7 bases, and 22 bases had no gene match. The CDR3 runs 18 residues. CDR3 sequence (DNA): TGTGCCAGCTCTCCCCGTCCCGGGGACAGGGGCCCGAGCTCTGGCTACACCTTC. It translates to CASSPRPGDRGPSSGYTF.

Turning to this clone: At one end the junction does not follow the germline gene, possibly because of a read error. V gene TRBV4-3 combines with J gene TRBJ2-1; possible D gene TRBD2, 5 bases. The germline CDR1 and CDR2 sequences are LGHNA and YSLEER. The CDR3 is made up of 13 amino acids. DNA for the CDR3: TGCGCCAGCAGCCCGGACTCCAACAATGAGCAGTTCTTC. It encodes CASSPDSNNEQFF.

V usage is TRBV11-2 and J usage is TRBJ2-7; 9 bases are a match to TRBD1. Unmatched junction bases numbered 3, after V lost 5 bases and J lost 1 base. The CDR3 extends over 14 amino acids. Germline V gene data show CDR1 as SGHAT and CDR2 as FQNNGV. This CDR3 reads CASSAGQGSYEQYF. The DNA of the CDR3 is TGTGCCAGCAGCGCCGGACAGGGGTCCTACGAGCAGTACTTC.

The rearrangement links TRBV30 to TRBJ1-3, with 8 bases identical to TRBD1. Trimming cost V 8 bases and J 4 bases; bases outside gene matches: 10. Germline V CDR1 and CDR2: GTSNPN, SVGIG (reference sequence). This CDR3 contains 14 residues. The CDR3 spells CAGGRTGPGNTIYF. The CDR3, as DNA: TGTGCCGGGGGGAGGACAGGGCCGGGAAACACCATATATTTT.

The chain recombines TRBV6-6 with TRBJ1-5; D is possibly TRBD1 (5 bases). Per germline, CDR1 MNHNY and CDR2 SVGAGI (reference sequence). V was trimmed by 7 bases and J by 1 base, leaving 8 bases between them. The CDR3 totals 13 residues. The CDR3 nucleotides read TGTGCCAGCAAAGCAGGGAGCAATCAGCCCCAGCATTTT. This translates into CASKAGSNQPQHF.

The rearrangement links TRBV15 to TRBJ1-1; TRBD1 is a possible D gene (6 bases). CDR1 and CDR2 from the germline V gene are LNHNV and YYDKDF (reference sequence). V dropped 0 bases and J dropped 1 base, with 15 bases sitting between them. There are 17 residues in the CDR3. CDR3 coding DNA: TGTGCCACCAGCAGAGATCCGACAGGTAGTAAGAACACTGAAGCTTTCTTT. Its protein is CATSRDPTGSKNTEAFF.

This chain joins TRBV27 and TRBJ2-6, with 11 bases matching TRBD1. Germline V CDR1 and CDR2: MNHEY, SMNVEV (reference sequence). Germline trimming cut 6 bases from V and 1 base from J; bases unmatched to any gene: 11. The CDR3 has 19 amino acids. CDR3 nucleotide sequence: TGTGCCAGCAGACAACGGGGACAGGGGGACAGTTCTGGGGCCAACGTCCTGACTTTC. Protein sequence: CASRQRGQGDSSGANVLTF.

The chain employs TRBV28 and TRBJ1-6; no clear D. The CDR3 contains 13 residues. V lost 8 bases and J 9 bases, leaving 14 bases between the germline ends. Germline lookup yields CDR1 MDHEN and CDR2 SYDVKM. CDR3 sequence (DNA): TGTGCCAGCCTGCGGGATGAGGGTTCACCCCTCCACTTT. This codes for CASLRDEGSPLHF.

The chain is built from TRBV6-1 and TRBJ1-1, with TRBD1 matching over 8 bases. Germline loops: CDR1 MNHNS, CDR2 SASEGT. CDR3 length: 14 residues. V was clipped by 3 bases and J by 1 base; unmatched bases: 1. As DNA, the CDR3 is TGTGCCAGCAGTGACGGGACAGGGAACACTGAAGCTTTCTTT. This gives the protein CASSDGTGNTEAFF.

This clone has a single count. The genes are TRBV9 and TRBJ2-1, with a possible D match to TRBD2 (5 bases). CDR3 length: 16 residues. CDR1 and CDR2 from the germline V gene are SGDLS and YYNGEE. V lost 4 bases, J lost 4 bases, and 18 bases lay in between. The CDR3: CASSPSSSGQYNEQFF. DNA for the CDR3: TGTGCCAGCAGCCCTTCTTCCAGCGGCCAGTACAATGAGCAGTTCTTC.

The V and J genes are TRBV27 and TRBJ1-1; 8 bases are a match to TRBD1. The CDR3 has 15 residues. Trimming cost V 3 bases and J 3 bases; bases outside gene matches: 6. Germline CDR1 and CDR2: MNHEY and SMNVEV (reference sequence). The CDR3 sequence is CASSLGTGWDTEAFF. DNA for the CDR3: TGTGCCAGCAGTTTGGGGACAGGTTGGGACACTGAAGCTTTCTTT.

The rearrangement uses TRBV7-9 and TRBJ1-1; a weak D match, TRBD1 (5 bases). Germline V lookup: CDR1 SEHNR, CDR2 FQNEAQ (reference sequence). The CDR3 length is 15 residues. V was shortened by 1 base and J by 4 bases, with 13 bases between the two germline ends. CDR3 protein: CASSLVGGLGTEAFF. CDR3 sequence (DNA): TGTGCCAGCAGCTTAGTTGGGGGGTTGGGCACTGAAGCTTTCTTT.

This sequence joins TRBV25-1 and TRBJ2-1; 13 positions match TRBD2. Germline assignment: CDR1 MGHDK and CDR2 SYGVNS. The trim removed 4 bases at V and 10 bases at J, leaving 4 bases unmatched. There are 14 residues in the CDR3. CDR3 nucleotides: TGTGCCAGCAGTGGAACTAGCGGGGGGGCCGAGCAGTTCTTC. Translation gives CASSGTSGGAEQFF.

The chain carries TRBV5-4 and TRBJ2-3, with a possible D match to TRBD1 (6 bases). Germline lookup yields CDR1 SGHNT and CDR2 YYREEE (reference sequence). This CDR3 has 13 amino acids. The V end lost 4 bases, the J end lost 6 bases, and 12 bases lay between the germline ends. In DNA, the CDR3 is TGTGCCAGCAGCCTCCAAACAGGGGATACGCAGTATTTT. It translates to CASSLQTGDTQYF.

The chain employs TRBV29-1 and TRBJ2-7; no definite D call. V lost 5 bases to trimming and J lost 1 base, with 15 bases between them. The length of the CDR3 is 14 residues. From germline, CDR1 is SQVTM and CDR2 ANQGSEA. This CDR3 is CSVKGSRLSYEQYF. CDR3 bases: TGCAGCGTTAAAGGTTCTCGCCTATCCTACGAGCAGTACTTC.